The 21 T cell receptor beta chains presented below share a single source sample, sequenced in a study of T cells in Graves' hyperthyroidism and ophthalmopathy. RNA transcripts were the template for amplifying TCR beta CDR3 regions. During a first-round RT-PCR of the TCR CDR3, the HTBI primer set was used. TCRdb reprocessed the multiplex PCR reads with MiXCR, giving one entry per CDR3 protein. The sample includes about 300,000 distinct CDR3 sequences, approximately 19% of them seen just once. Sample: blood. These TCRs come from a man aged 45-65 years with Graves' ophthalmopathy.

The rearrangement joins TRBV5-8 to TRBJ1-4; D remains unclear. The length of the CDR3 is 15 residues. Trimming shortened V by 0 bases and J by 3 bases, and 9 bases separated the two germline ends. Germline V gene lookup returns CDR1 SGHTS and CDR2 YDEGEE. The CDR3 protein is CASSLGGRSNEKLFF. CDR3 nucleotide sequence: TGTGCCAGCAGCTTGGGCGGCAGATCTAATGAAAAACTGTTTTTT.

The chain recombines TRBV20-1 with TRBJ2-7; 13 bases agree with TRBD2. The CDR3 length is 14 residues. Germline V lookup: CDR1 DFQATT, CDR2 SNEGSKA (reference sequence). The V gene end was trimmed by 5 bases and the J gene end by 8 bases; junction bases not matched to a gene: 9. CDR3 sequence: CSAYTSGRVYKQYF. The CDR3 coding sequence is TGCAGTGCTTACACTAGCGGGAGGGTGTACAAGCAGTACTTC.

This clonotype showed up just a few times. The chain joins TRBV2 to TRBJ1-4; 9 bases align to TRBD1. Germline CDR1 and CDR2: SNHLY and FYNNEI. The V segment lost 8 bases and the J segment 0 bases; nucleotides outside the gene matches: 1. The CDR3 is 14 residues long. CDR3 in DNA: TGTGCCAGCTGGGACAGGGCAACTAATGAAAAACTGTTTTTT. Amino acids: CASWDRATNEKLFF.

This chain connects TRBV3-1 to TRBJ2-7, with TRBD2 matching over 9 bases. The CDR3 is 17 residues long. V gave up 4 bases and J gave up 1 base; unmatched junction bases: 11. Germline lookup yields CDR1 LGHDT and CDR2 YNNKEL (reference sequence). The CDR3 DNA sequence: TGTGCCAGCAGCCCACAGCCTCGCGGGAGGGGGTCCTACGAGCAGTACTTC. Translated: CASSPQPRGRGSYEQYF.

This clonotype was observed a handful of times. J is TRBJ1-2 and V is TRBV5-8, with D perhaps matching TRBD1 (6 bases). Looked up from germline, CDR1 is SGHTS and CDR2 is YDEGEE. V was trimmed by 3 bases and J by 4 bases, leaving 13 bases between them. The CDR3 consists of 14 residues. CDR3 amino acids: CASSSPTGIYGYTF. DNA of the CDR3: TGTGCCAGCAGCTCGCCGACAGGAATCTATGGCTACACCTTC. Full variable domain (remainder filled in from reference TRBV5-8 and TRBJ1-2): EAGVTQSPTHLIKTRGQQATLRCSPISGHTSVYWYQQALGLGLQFLLWYDEGEERNRGNFPPRFSGRQFPNYSSELNVNALELEDSALYLCASSSPTGIYGYTFGSGTRLTVV.

This clonotype was detected a few times. The chain uses TRBV18 and TRBJ2-5, with 8 bases aligning to TRBD1. Germline trimming cut 3 bases from V and 3 bases from J; bases unmatched to any gene: 0. Germline loops: CDR1 KGHSH, CDR2 LQKENI. The CDR3 loop spans 13 amino acids. The CDR3 DNA sequence: TGTGCCAGCTCACCGACAGGGGAAGAGACCCAGTACTTC. Residues: CASSPTGEETQYF.

This clonotype was detected ten times or more. The chain is built from TRBV19 and TRBJ1-1, with D possibly matching TRBD1 (5 bases). The CDR3 consists of 14 residues. V was cut by 3 bases and J by 2 bases, with 10 bases left in between. Germline CDR1 is LNHDA and CDR2 is SQIVND (reference sequence). CDR3 sequence (DNA): TGTGCCAGTAGTATTGGGGCGGTTAACACTGAAGCTTTCTTT. Its translation: CASSIGAVNTEAFF. Supplemented by reference TRBV19 and TRBJ1-1, the full variable domain reads DGGITQSPKYLFRKEGQNVTLSCEQNLNHDAMYWYRQDPGQGLRLIYYSQIVNDFQKGDIAEGYSVSREKKESFPLTVTSAQKNPTAFYLCASSIGAVNTEAFFGQGTRLTVV.

The chain has TRBV11-2 and TRBJ2-5; weak D call: TRBD2 (6 bases). This CDR3 is 14 amino acids long. Trimming stripped 3 bases from V and 2 bases from J, with 10 bases between. Germline V gene data show CDR1 as SGHAT and CDR2 as FQNNGV. CDR3 bases: TGTGCCAGCAGCTTGCAGGGAGGACAAGAGACCCAGTACTTC. Translated: CASSLQGGQETQYF.

This clonotype was detected a few times. The J gene is TRBJ2-7, the V gene TRBV12-3 or TRBV12-4; no definite D call. CDR3 length: 13 amino acids. V was clipped by 7 bases and J by 3 bases, with 13 bases between them. The CDR3 loop is CASTQPFGYEQYF. CDR3 coding DNA: TGTGCCAGCACCCAGCCGTTTGGCTACGAGCAGTACTTC.

The V and J genes are TRBV20-1 and TRBJ2-2; 9 bases line up with TRBD1. J was trimmed by 6 bases and V by 5 bases; bases with no gene match: 1. Germline V gene lookup returns CDR1 DFQATT and CDR2 SNEGSKA (reference sequence). This CDR3 is 12 amino acids long. CDR3 in amino acids: CSARQGAGELFF. Written as DNA, the CDR3 is TGCAGTGCTCGACAGGGGGCCGGGGAGCTGTTTTTT.

The rearrangement links TRBV10-3 to TRBJ1-1, with D possibly matching TRBD1 (6 bases). The CDR3 spans 16 residues. Trimming stripped 4 bases from V and 11 bases from J, with 26 bases between. The V gene's germline CDR1 is ENHRY and CDR2 SYGVKD. CDR3 amino acids: CAISVINFGGTEEAFF. The DNA for the CDR3 is TGTGCCATCAGTGTCATTAATTTCGGGGGCACGGAGGAGGCTTTCTTT.

The V gene is TRBV7-2, the J gene TRBJ1-2; D gene uncertain. The V end was cut by 1 base, the J end by 5 bases, with 8 bases between. The CDR3 has 13 residues. Per germline, CDR1 SGHTA and CDR2 FQGNSA. CDR3 sequence reads: CASSLGVEYGYTF. The CDR3, as DNA: TGTGCCAGCAGCTTAGGGGTTGAATATGGCTACACCTTC.

The table lists this clonotype with a few counts. This chain uses TRBV29-1 with TRBJ1-1; 9 bases map to TRBD1. Germline assignment: CDR1 SQVTM and CDR2 ANQGSEA. Unmatched junction bases numbered 8, after V lost 7 bases and J lost 5 bases. CDR3 size: 13 residues. The CDR3 here is CSAHRGQGTEAFF. The CDR3 nucleotides read TGCAGCGCCCACAGGGGGCAGGGGACTGAAGCTTTCTTT.

The gene calls are TRBV6-1 and TRBJ1-2; 7 nucleotides match TRBD1. The CDR3 consists of 16 residues. The V gene end was trimmed by 6 bases and the J gene end by 5 bases; junction bases not matched to a gene: 15. The germline gives CDR1 MNHNS, CDR2 SASEGT. CDR3 DNA sequence: TGTGCCAGCAGAGACATAAGAACCGGGACAGATTATGGCTACACCTTC. Translated, it gives CASRDIRTGTDYGYTF.

The V gene is TRBV5-6, the J gene TRBJ1-2; D is uncertain. Trimming cost V 4 bases and J 4 bases, with 11 bases left between them. Per the germline V gene, CDR1 is SGHDT and CDR2 is YYEEEE. The CDR3 loop spans 13 amino acids. This CDR3 reads CASSPGVTYGYTF. For the CDR3, the DNA is TGTGCCAGCAGCCCCGGGGTAACCTATGGCTACACCTTC.

This clonotype has at least ten counts. The V call is TRBV3-1, the J call TRBJ2-3, with 8 positions matching TRBD2. With 3 bases clipped from V and 2 bases from J, the junction kept 4 bases outside the gene matches. There are 15 residues in the CDR3. Germline loops: CDR1 LGHDT, CDR2 YNNKEL (reference sequence). The CDR3 reads CASSQSAGATDTQYF. In DNA, the CDR3 is TGTGCCAGCAGCCAGTCAGCGGGAGCCACAGATACGCAGTATTTT.

This clonotype was seen repeatedly, ten times or more. In DNA form, the CDR3 reads TGTGCCAGCAGTGAAGCGACAGGGGCCTACGAGCAGTACTTC. This gives the protein CASSEATGAYEQYF. The chain recombines TRBV6-1 with TRBJ2-7; 8 bases agree with TRBD1. The CDR3 has 14 amino acids. Germline CDR1 is MNHNS and CDR2 is SASEGT. Trimming at V came to 0 bases and at J to 2 bases, leaving 0 bases not matched to a gene.

This clonotype came up many times. The chain recombines TRBV4-1 with TRBJ1-1; D is unclear. Trimming removed 1 base at V and 2 bases at J, with 8 bases between. Germline V gene lookup returns CDR1 MGHRA and CDR2 YSYEKL. The CDR3 spans 14 residues. CDR3: CASSQGWSNTEAFF. Written as DNA, the CDR3 is TGCGCCAGCAGCCAAGGATGGTCAAACACTGAAGCTTTCTTT.

This clonotype appeared a few times. The chain is built from TRBV6-1 and TRBJ1-5; possible D gene TRBD1, 5 bases. V was pared by 3 bases and J by 2 bases, with 8 bases between. The V gene's germline CDR1 is MNHNS and CDR2 SASEGT. This CDR3 is built from 14 residues. The CDR3 is CASSDLGGNQPQHF. CDR3 coding DNA: TGTGCCAGCAGTGACTTAGGGGGCAATCAGCCCCAGCATTTT.

This clonotype was seen ten or more times. The rearrangement links TRBV5-1 to TRBJ1-1; the match to TRBD1 covers 9 bases. Per germline, CDR1 SGHRS and CDR2 YFSETQ. V was clipped by 0 bases and J by 3 bases; unmatched bases: 6. This CDR3 has 16 amino acids. The CDR3 loop reads CASSLVQGAGDTEAFF. The CDR3 DNA follows: TGCGCCAGCAGCTTGGTACAGGGGGCAGGTGACACTGAAGCTTTCTTT. Drawing the rest from reference TRBV5-1 and TRBJ1-1, the complete variable domain is KAGVTQTPRYLIKTRGQQVTLSCSPISGHRSVSWYQQTPGQGLQFLFEYFSETQRNKGNFPGRFSGRQFSNSRSEMNVSTLELGDSALYLCASSLVQGAGDTEAFFGQGTRLTVV.

The table lists this clonotype with a few counts. The gene calls are TRBV9 and TRBJ2-7, with TRBD1 identical over 8 bases. The CDR3 loop spans 16 amino acids. V was pared by 4 bases and J by 1 base, with 10 bases of the junction left unmatched. Germline lookup yields CDR1 SGDLS and CDR2 YYNGEE. DNA for the CDR3: TGTGCCAGCAGCCCGAGTGGGACAGGACTTTCCTACGAGCAGTACTTC. Amino acids: CASSPSGTGLSYEQYF.